This passage covers 13 T cell receptor beta chains from one sample sequenced in a study of regulatory T cells in long-lasting Graves disease. Time point indicated: persistent/refractory GD, antithyroid drugs over 5 years with positive TRAb. Isolated PBMC RNA provided the starting material for the TCR library. Libraries of TCR beta came from iRepertoire HTBI primers plus Arm-PCR of CDR3 regions. TCRdb reprocessed the multiplex PCR reads via MiXCR and lists one record per CDR3 protein. The sample carries 650,000 to 700,000 distinct CDR3 sequences, approximately 31% recorded once. The sample here was peripheral blood mononuclear cells (PBMCs), taken when the disease was refractory, from a patient treated with antithyroid drugs. These receptors were collected from a female donor with Graves disease.

The chain employs TRBV6-1 and TRBJ1-3, with D possibly TRBD1 on 5 matching bases. Germline V gives CDR1 MNHNS, CDR2 SASEGT. The CDR3 is 16 residues long. V shed 8 bases and J shed 4 bases, with 21 bases lying between them. CDR3 amino acids: CASPGTFGGTGNTIYF. The CDR3 DNA follows: TGTGCCAGCCCGGGGACTTTCGGCGGAACAGGAAACACCATATATTTT.

This clonotype was counted only a few times. The rearrangement uses TRBV5-6 and TRBJ2-7, with TRBD1 identical over 8 bases. This CDR3 comprises 14 residues. Germline V lookup: CDR1 SGHDT, CDR2 YYEEEE. Germline trimming cut 1 base from V and 6 bases from J; bases unmatched to any gene: 6. The CDR3 DNA reads as TGTGCCAGCAGCTTGCGCCAGGGGGCACGCGAGCAGTACTTC. Its translation is CASSLRQGAREQYF.

The V gene is TRBV19, the J gene TRBJ2-5; D call uncertain. Germline V gives CDR1 LNHDA, CDR2 SQIVND (reference sequence). The CDR3 is 13 residues long. With 3 bases removed from V and 4 bases from J, the gap between germline ends came to 9 bases. The CDR3 coding sequence is TGTGCCAGTAGTATCGTGACATCAGAGACCCAGTACTTC. Residues: CASSIVTSETQYF. Full variable domain (missing parts from reference TRBV19 and TRBJ2-5): DGGITQSPKYLFRKEGQNVTLSCEQNLNHDAMYWYRQDPGQGLRLIYYSQIVNDFQKGDIAEGYSVSREKKESFPLTVTSAQKNPTAFYLCASSIVTSETQYFGPGTRLLVL.

The chain carries TRBV6-1 and TRBJ2-3; 14 positions match TRBD2. CDR3 length equals 20 residues. Losses at the gene ends were 5 bases for V and 7 bases for J; bases not matched to a gene: 20. Germline V CDR1 and CDR2: MNHNS, SASEGT. CDR3: CASSTPGLAGDASRIYTQYF. The CDR3, as DNA: TGTGCCAGCAGTACTCCGGGACTAGCGGGAGACGCCTCGAGGATTTATACGCAGTATTTT.

This clonotype was detected many times. CDR3 region: CASSALLRNGYTF. CDR3 DNA sequence: TGTGCCAGCAGCGCCCTACTGCGAAATGGCTACACCTTC. The V gene is TRBV28, the J gene TRBJ1-2, with no clear D. V gave up 6 bases and J gave up 6 bases, with 14 bases separating them. The CDR3 spans 13 residues. From germline, CDR1 is MDHEN and CDR2 SYDVKM.

This clonotype was detected many times. The chain uses TRBV6-5 and TRBJ2-7; 13 bases map to TRBD2. J was trimmed by 3 bases and V by 4 bases; bases with no gene match: 6. Germline CDR1 and CDR2: MNHEY and SVGAGI. The CDR3 sequence is 16 residues long. In DNA, the CDR3 is TGTGCCAGCAGTTTCGGGACTAGCGGGATCGGCTACGAGCAGTACTTC. This translates into CASSFGTSGIGYEQYF.

This clonotype was seen a few times. The CDR3 DNA reads TGTGCCAGCAGCAACACAGGGTTAAATCAGCCCCAGCATTTT. This encodes CASSNTGLNQPQHF. The chain recombines TRBV12-3 or TRBV12-4 with TRBJ1-5, with D perhaps matching TRBD1 (6 bases). The CDR3 is made up of 14 amino acids. V was clipped by 6 bases and J by 4 bases, with 13 bases between them.

The chain couples TRBV27 to TRBJ2-3; no clear D gene. V lost 1 base and J lost 0, with 14 bases in between. The CDR3 loop spans 17 amino acids. Germline V lookup: CDR1 MNHEY, CDR2 SMNVEV (reference sequence). CDR3 sequence: CASSLYPRRASTDTQYF. DNA of the CDR3: TGTGCCAGCAGTTTATACCCCAGGCGAGCTAGCACAGATACGCAGTATTTT.

CDR3 residues: CSAGQVGVQPQHF. The DNA for the CDR3 is TGCAGTGCTGGGCAGGTTGGGGTGCAGCCCCAGCATTTT. This chain links TRBV20-1 with TRBJ1-5; no reliable D call. Germline lookup yields CDR1 DFQATT and CDR2 SNEGSKA (reference sequence). The germline V and J ends were trimmed by 5 bases and 7 bases, with 15 bases remaining between them. The CDR3 sequence is 13 residues long.

The chain uses TRBV27 and TRBJ1-5; D is perhaps TRBD1 (5 bases). There are 15 residues in the CDR3. Deletions cut 3 bases from V and 4 bases from J, with 13 bases between. CDR1 is MNHEY and CDR2 is SMNVEV in the germline V gene (reference sequence). CDR3 sequence (DNA): TGTGCCAGCAGTTTCGAGGGGAGGAAGAATCAGCCCCAGCATTTT. This encodes CASSFEGRKNQPQHF.

This clonotype came up many times. This sequence joins TRBV28 and TRBJ1-2; 8 positions match TRBD1. Germline V lookup: CDR1 MDHEN, CDR2 SYDVKM. CDR3 size: 16 residues. Trimming took 2 bases from V and 6 from J; bases not matched to a gene: 11. The CDR3 here is CASSLVVIGQGDGYTF. The CDR3 region has the DNA TGTGCCAGCAGTTTAGTCGTTATTGGACAGGGTGATGGCTACACCTTC.

The rearrangement joins TRBV11-2 to TRBJ2-1, with 7 bases matching TRBD2. CDR3 length: 14 residues. V was clipped by 1 base and J by 9 bases; unmatched bases: 6. In germline, CDR1 is SGHAT, CDR2 FQNNGV. In DNA, the CDR3 is TGTGCCAGCAGCTTAGGGGGGAGGGCAAGTGAGCAGTTCTTC. Residues: CASSLGGRASEQFF.

This clonotype turned up a few times. This chain connects TRBV20-1 to TRBJ1-2, with 9 bases aligning to TRBD1. The CDR3 contains 13 residues. Germline loops: CDR1 DFQATT, CDR2 SNEGSKA (reference sequence). Trimming cost V 7 bases and J 7 bases; bases outside gene matches: 10. CDR3 residues: CSVPTGQGFGYTF. CDR3 DNA: TGCAGTGTCCCAACGGGACAGGGTTTTGGCTACACCTTC.